The rows below give T cell receptor beta chains drawn from one sample of a study of blood T cell repertoires in COVID-19. The assay was immunoSEQ multiplex PCR, and TCRdb's table has in-frame clones only and misses some. The table has about 220,000 clones, 83% seen once; the top ten hold about 4.8%. The specimen sequenced was PBMCs or T cells enriched from blood (not recorded which). The source of these receptors is a woman aged 50 to 60 who had been exposed to COVID-19. Both conserved end residues are part of each CDR3. Each record gives: V gene, J gene, clone size, D gene, CDR3 protein, CDR3 DNA. The D gene is left open where the match is weak. A row's size may be missing; if present it is once, few, many or a size class.

>TRBV7-9|TRBJ1-2|-|TRBD1
CASSLTGDYGYTF
TGTGCCAGCAGCTTAACAGGGGATTATGGCTACACCTTC
>TRBV6-5|TRBJ1-1|-|-
CASTGSTEAFF
TGTGCCAGCACAGGGTCCACTGAAGCTTTCTTT
>TRBV7-9|TRBJ1-1|-|TRBD1
CASSQGQGVNTEAFF
TGTGCCAGCAGCCAAGGACAGGGAGTGAACACTGAAGCTTTCTTT
>TRBV28|TRBJ2-7|-|TRBD1
CASTLGGGQYF
TGTGCCAGCACCTTAGGGGGCGGGCAGTACTTC
>TRBV29-1|TRBJ1-2|-|-
CSVGHDSNYGYTF
TGCAGCGTCGGGCATGACAGTAACTATGGCTACACCTTC
>TRBV2|TRBJ1-5|-|TRBD1
CASSWDRGKSQPQHF
TGTGCCAGCAGTTGGGACAGGGGGAAAAGCCAGCCCCAGCATTTT
>TRBV6-6|TRBJ1-6|-|-
CASSYAPGLNSPLHF
TGTGCCAGCAGTTATGCTCCAGGGCTTAATTCACCCCTCCACTTT
>TRBV7-9|TRBJ2-3|-|TRBD2
CASSRGSSGGHADTQYF
TGTGCCAGCAGTCGCGGGTCTAGCGGGGGACACGCAGATACGCAGTATTTT
>TRBV5-1|TRBJ1-1|-|-
CASSLEAGMRTGNTEAFF
TGCGCCAGCAGCTTGGAAGCAGGTATGAGAACAGGGAACACTGAAGCTTTCTTT
>TRBV7-8|TRBJ1-6|-|-
CASSQNGNSPLHF
TGTGCCAGCAGCCAGAACGGGAATTCACCCCTCCACTTT
>TRBV3-1/TRBV3-2|TRBJ2-1|-|-
CASSLASGTTGQFF
TGTGCCAGCAGCTTAGCCTCAGGGACAACAGGGCAGTTCTTC
>TRBV6-6|TRBJ1-1|few|-
CASSPQGMNTEAFF
TGTGCCAGCAGCCCCCAGGGGATGAACACTGAAGCTTTCTTT
>TRBV12-3/TRBV12-4|TRBJ1-4|once|-
CASRMGTSGELFF
TGTGCCAGCAGAATGGGGACCTCAGGGGAACTGTTTTTT
>TRBV11-3|TRBJ1-1|-|-
CASSSFSQGEVMNTEAFF
TGTGCCAGCAGCTCCTTCTCACAGGGAGAAGTAATGAACACTGAAGCTTTCTTT
>TRBV12-5|TRBJ2-1|-|-
CASGSRQAEQFF
TGTGCTAGTGGTTCCCGGCAGGCTGAGCAGTTCTTC
>TRBV10-3|TRBJ2-3|-|TRBD1
CAIRGQGSTDTQYF
TGTGCCATCAGGGGACAGGGAAGCACAGATACGCAGTATTTT
>TRBV11-2|TRBJ1-1|few|-
CASSLGGRVPEAFF
TGTGCCAGCAGCTTAGGCGGGAGAGTCCCTGAAGCTTTCTTT
>TRBV18|TRBJ1-6|many|TRBD1
CASSSSGTGASPLHF
TGTGCCAGCTCATCCTCGGGGACAGGCGCTTCACCCCTCCACTTT
>TRBV5-6|TRBJ1-1|-|-
CASSLGVGDTEAFF
TGTGCCAGCAGCCTGGGGGTAGGGGACACTGAAGCTTTCTTT
>TRBV5-6|TRBJ2-7|-|TRBD1
CASSRQGIPYEQYF
TGTGCCAGCTCGCGACAGGGAATCCCCTACGAGCAGTACTTC
>TRBV5-6|TRBJ1-1|-|-
CASSVVRGSTEAFF
TGTGCCAGCAGCGTAGTCCGGGGTTCCACTGAAGCTTTCTTT
>TRBV11-2|TRBJ1-2|-|-
CASSAMPTAYGYTF
TGTGCCAGCAGCGCAATGCCCACAGCCTATGGCTACACCTTC
>TRBV24-1|TRBJ2-3|once|TRBD1
CATSDLGQGQSDTQYF
TGTGCCACCAGTGATTTGGGACAGGGGCAGTCAGATACGCAGTATTTT
>TRBV7-2|TRBJ2-1|-|TRBD2
CASSLDLAGVGAYFF
TGTGCCAGCAGCTTAGACCTAGCGGGGGTGGGAGCGTATTTCTTC
>TRBV6-6|TRBJ1-3|-|TRBD1
CVSSLRTGPGSSGNTIYF
TGTGTCAGCAGTCTCCGGACAGGACCGGGGAGCTCTGGAAACACCATATATTTT
>TRBV2|TRBJ2-3|-|-
CASSPSSYTQYF
TGTGCCAGCAGCCCTAGCTCATATACGCAGTATTTT
>TRBV10-3|TRBJ1-2|few|-
CAISEAYRVQYGYTF
TGTGCCATCAGTGAGGCCTACAGGGTTCAATATGGCTACACCTTC
>TRBV7-9|TRBJ2-2|many|-
CADARDGELFF
TGTGCCGACGCCCGGGACGGGGAGCTGTTTTTT
>TRBV27|TRBJ2-7|few|TRBD1
CASSFGQGAEEQYF
TGTGCCAGCAGTTTCGGACAGGGAGCGGAGGAGCAGTACTTC
>TRBV7-2|TRBJ2-1|-|TRBD2
CASSFPGLAGNEQFF
TGTGCCAGCAGCTTCCCGGGACTAGCGGGCAATGAGCAGTTCTTC
>TRBV5-6|TRBJ1-3|-|-
CASSYQGRLNTIYF
TGTGCCAGCAGCTACCAGGGTCGACTGAACACCATATATTTT
>TRBV11-2|TRBJ2-7|-|-
CASSLAVGGEQYF
TGTGCCAGCAGCTTAGCCGTCGGGGGTGAGCAGTACTTC
>TRBV5-1|TRBJ1-1|-|-
CASNQGAEAFF
TGCGCCAGCAACCAAGGAGCTGAAGCTTTCTTT
>TRBV19|TRBJ1-2|-|-
CASSKTVANYGYTF
TGTGCCAGTAGTAAGACAGTAGCTAACTATGGCTACACCTTC
>TRBV2|TRBJ1-5|-|-
CASSAGNQPQHF
TGTGCCAGCAGTGCAGGCAATCAGCCCCAGCATTTT
>TRBV9|TRBJ1-1|once|-
CASSVEAGIRPTEAFF
TGTGCCAGCAGCGTAGAGGCAGGGATCAGACCCACTGAAGCTTTCTTT
>TRBV10-3|TRBJ1-1|-|TRBD1
CAISVGTGGFTEAFF
TGTGCCATCAGTGTCGGGACAGGGGGATTCACTGAAGCTTTCTTT
>TRBV5-1|TRBJ2-1|few|TRBD2
CASSSTGTSGARRHEQFF
TGCGCCAGCAGTTCCACCGGGACTAGCGGGGCCCGACGGCATGAGCAGTTCTTC
>TRBV20-1|TRBJ2-5|-|-
CSAREGETQYF
TGCAGTGCTAGGGAGGGAGAGACCCAGTACTTC
>TRBV7-2|TRBJ1-2|-|-
CASSFTDIYGYTF
TGTGCCAGCAGCTTTACAGATATCTATGGCTACACCTTC
>TRBV27|TRBJ1-1|-|-
CASSTRQRNTEAFF
TGTGCCAGCAGTACCCGACAGAGGAACACTGAAGCTTTCTTT
>TRBV10-1|TRBJ1-1|-|TRBD1
CASSYSQGDTEAFF
TGCGCCAGCAGTTACTCACAGGGGGACACTGAAGCTTTCTTT
>TRBV12-5|TRBJ2-4|-|-
CASALRGGAGGPGIQYF
TGTGCTAGTGCCTTGAGAGGCGGGGCAGGGGGGCCCGGCATTCAGTACTTC
>TRBV6-5|TRBJ2-7|-|-
CTSSYSSGGSGEQYF
TGTACCAGCAGTTACTCCTCAGGGGGGTCGGGCGAGCAGTACTTC
>TRBV9|TRBJ1-1|-|TRBD1
CASSTGGGRTEAFF
TGTGCCAGCAGCACAGGGGGGGGCCGGACTGAAGCTTTCTTT
>TRBV28|TRBJ1-1|-|-
CASSSGGERTEAFF
TGTGCCAGCAGCTCTGGGGGGGAGAGAACTGAAGCTTTCTTT
>TRBV19|TRBJ2-2|-|-
CASGESENTGELFF
TGTGCCAGTGGTGAATCAGAAAACACCGGGGAGCTGTTTTTT
>TRBV19|TRBJ1-2|once|-
CASSTGGGYTF
TGTGCCAGTTCGACTGGGGGCGGCTACACCTTC
>TRBV6-5|TRBJ1-6|-|-
CASSRGTKIRSTLHF
TGTGCCAGCAGTCGCGGGACGAAAATACGAAGTACCCTCCACTTT
>TRBV24-1|TRBJ2-7|-|-
CATRIQRDKNPPYEQYF
TGTGCCACCAGGATTCAAAGGGACAAAAATCCGCCCTACGAGCAGTACTTC
>TRBV5-4|TRBJ2-3|-|TRBD2
CASSLDGGWADTQYF
TGTGCCAGCAGCTTGGACGGGGGGTGGGCAGATACGCAGTATTTT
>TRBV5-5|TRBJ1-1|once|-
CASSFTDGGEAFF
TGTGCCAGCAGCTTTACAGATGGGGGGGAAGCTTTCTTT
>TRBV19|TRBJ1-2|once|-
CASSLSRLNYGYTF
TGTGCCAGTAGTCTCTCTAGACTTAACTATGGCTACACCTTC
>TRBV9|TRBJ1-4|-|TRBD1
CASSVASPGTGGGKLFF
TGTGCCAGCAGCGTAGCTAGCCCAGGGACAGGGGGCGGAAAACTGTTTTTT
>TRBV3-1/TRBV3-2|TRBJ2-5|-|-
CASSQVSLQTQYF
TGTGCCAGCAGCCAAGTCTCCCTCCAGACCCAGTACTTC
>TRBV28|TRBJ1-1|-|-
CASSEQGGNTEAFF
TGTGCCAGCAGTGAACAAGGGGGGAACACTGAAGCTTTCTTT
>TRBV18|TRBJ2-5|-|TRBD2
CASSPFTSGGLGRETQYF
TGTGCCAGCTCACCATTTACAAGCGGGGGGCTGGGCCGAGAGACCCAGTACTTC
>TRBV24-1|TRBJ1-3|-|-
CATSDAADSGNTIYF
TGTGCCACCAGTGATGCAGCGGACTCTGGAAACACCATATATTTT
>TRBV4-3|TRBJ2-7|-|TRBD1
CASSQAGTGMDEQYF
TGCGCCAGCAGCCAGGCAGGGACAGGGATGGACGAGCAGTACTTC
>TRBV24-1|TRBJ2-1|-|-
CATSERQFGVEQFF
TGTGCCACCAGTGAGCGGCAGTTCGGGGTTGAGCAGTTCTTC